The 4 T cell receptor beta chains below all came from one sample that was sequenced in a study of CD8+ T cells in alopecia areata. Once RNA had been extracted, it was reverse transcribed into cDNA to act as the sequencing template. Generated by immunoSEQ multiplex PCR, the TCRdb table keeps only in-frame clones and is missing some. The sample holds a few hundred thousand clones, 60% seen once. This sample's treatment: oral pan-JAK inhibitor, 5-10 mg twice daily. Sequenced here: CD4+ T cells sorted from blood, sampled at week 52, from a patient treated with tofacitinib. The receptors originated from a human donor with alopecia areata.

This clone turned up a few times. The same CDR3 can be traced to other DNA sequences in this sample. The genes are TRBV5-1 and TRBJ2-3; the D is unclear. The CDR3 runs to 13 residues. Germline CDR1 is SGHRS and CDR2 is YFSETQ. The ends were cut back, 1 base at V and 3 bases at J, with 6 bases in the middle. CDR3 nucleotide sequence: TGCGCCAGCAGCTTGAAAGGGACAGATACGCAGTATTTT. Its translation: CASSLKGTDTQYF. The full variable domain, rest sourced from reference TRBV5-1 and TRBJ2-3, is KAGVTQTPRYLIKTRGQQVTLSCSPISGHRSVSWYQQTPGQGLQFLFEYFSETQRNKGNFPGRFSGRQFSNSRSEMNVSTLELGDSALYLCASSLKGTDTQYFGPGTRLTVL.

The chain carries TRBV30 and TRBJ1-5, with TRBD1 matching 12 bases. The V segment lost 4 bases and the J segment 2 bases; nucleotides outside the gene matches: 9. CDR1 is GTSNPN and CDR2 is SVGIG in the germline V gene (reference sequence). The CDR3 runs 17 residues. The CDR3 region is CAWNRDRGHGGNQPQHF. In DNA form, the CDR3 reads TGTGCCTGGAATAGGGACAGGGGGCACGGGGGCAATCAGCCCCAGCATTTT.

The chain is built from TRBV20-1 and TRBJ2-2, with D unclear. Deletions cut 4 bases from V and 6 bases from J, with 6 bases between. Germline V gene data show CDR1 as DFQATT and CDR2 as SNEGSKA (reference sequence). The CDR3 is made up of 11 amino acids. For the CDR3, the DNA is TGCAGTGCTAATAGGGCCGGGGAGCTGTTTTTT. Protein product: CSANRAGELFF.

This clone was recorded a few times. The J gene is TRBJ2-3, the V gene TRBV5-1, with D perhaps TRBD1 (5 bases). The length of the CDR3 is 16 residues. V gave up 1 base and J gave up 0 bases, with 12 bases separating them. Looked up from germline, CDR1 is SGHRS and CDR2 is YFSETQ. The CDR3 coding sequence is TGCGCCAGCAGCTTGACAGGAGACCTTAGCACAGATACGCAGTATTTT. Translation: CASSLTGDLSTDTQYF. The full variable domain, completed using reference TRBV5-1 and TRBJ2-3, is KAGVTQTPRYLIKTRGQQVTLSCSPISGHRSVSWYQQTPGQGLQFLFEYFSETQRNKGNFPGRFSGRQFSNSRSEMNVSTLELGDSALYLCASSLTGDLSTDTQYFGPGTRLTVL.